One sample yielded the 5 T cell receptor beta chains listed below, sequenced in a study of STAT5B mutations in CD4+ large granular lymphocyte leukemia. Generated by immunoSEQ multiplex PCR, the TCRdb table keeps only in-frame clones and is missing some. The sample records around 33,000 clones, roughly four fifths being singletons. The sample taken for sequencing was CD4+ T cells from blood buffy coats. These TCRs come from a human donor in good health.

This clone has more than one count but fewer than ten. The J gene is TRBJ1-5, the V gene TRBV11-2, with D perhaps TRBD1 (5 bases). Germline V gene sequence: CDR1 SGHAT, CDR2 FQNNGV. V was clipped by 5 bases and J by 7 bases, with 15 bases between them. CDR3 length equals 14 residues. CDR3 residues: CASSPWGLRQPQHF. The CDR3 coding sequence is TGTGCCAGCAGCCCGTGGGGACTGCGACAGCCCCAGCATTTT.

Regarding this clone: Other DNA sequences from this sample encode an identical CDR3 as well. The chain couples TRBV15 to TRBJ1-4; D possibly corresponds to TRBD1 (5 bases). Germline-derived CDR1 and CDR2 are LNHNV and YYDKDF (reference sequence). This CDR3 has 14 residues. V shed 1 base and J shed 8 bases, with 11 bases lying between them. CDR3: CATSRVGEGEKLFF. The CDR3 coding sequence is TGTGCCACCAGCAGAGTAGGGGAAGGAGAAAAACTGTTTTTT.

J is TRBJ2-1 and V is TRBV9; D may match TRBD1 or TRBD2 (5 bases each). The CDR3 has 15 amino acids. With 0 bases removed from V and 6 bases from J, the gap between germline ends came to 13 bases. CDR1 is SGDLS, CDR2 YYNGEE, per germline. The CDR3 sequence is CASSVVGTGGNEQFF. The CDR3, as DNA: TGTGCCAGCAGCGTAGTGGGGACGGGTGGCAATGAGCAGTTCTTC.

V usage is TRBV30 and J usage is TRBJ2-7; D is tentatively TRBD1 or TRBD2 (5 bases each). CDR1 and CDR2 (germline): GTSNPN, SVGIG (reference sequence). The CDR3 sequence is 14 residues long. Trimming cost V 0 bases and J 9 bases, with 18 bases left between them. The CDR3 protein is CAWSVPPGTRGQYF. The CDR3 coding sequence is TGTGCCTGGAGTGTACCGCCGGGGACCCGGGGGCAGTACTTC.

The chain employs TRBV7-8 and TRBJ2-2; D is perhaps TRBD2 (6 bases). V shed 1 base and J shed 1 base, with 10 bases lying between them. CDR3 length equals 16 residues. Looked up from germline, CDR1 is SGHVS and CDR2 is FQNEAQ. CDR3 DNA: TGTGCCAGCAGCTTAGAAGCAGCGGGGAACACCGGGGAGCTGTTTTTT. Encoded protein: CASSLEAAGNTGELFF.